A single sample is the source of the 24 T cell receptor beta chains below, sequenced in a study of T-cell memory formation after mild COVID-19. TCRdb redid the calling of the 5' RACE reads with MiXCR, one entry per CDR3 protein. The sample carries 350,000 to 450,000 distinct CDR3 sequences, 25% to 30% recorded once. The sample taken for sequencing was PBMCs or a T cell subset sorted from them (not recorded which). The receptors here all came from an adult woman who had mild COVID-19 (a few samples of this study predate the infection). Cell type and time point are not known.

V usage is TRBV24-1 and J usage is TRBJ1-1; D might be TRBD1 (5 bases). The CDR3 runs to 14 residues. Germline lookup yields CDR1 KGHDR and CDR2 SFDVKD. Trimming stripped 3 bases from V and 8 bases from J, with 15 bases between. DNA of the CDR3: TGTGCCACCAGTGATGTGGACACTCGGGGGGAAGCTTTCTTT. Translating gives CATSDVDTRGEAFF.

The table lists this clonotype with a few counts. The chain recombines TRBV5-6 with TRBJ2-3; tentative D call: TRBD1 (6 bases). This CDR3 has 14 amino acids. The germline V gene has CDR1 SGHDT and CDR2 YYEEEE. Trimming removed 4 bases from V and 2 bases from J, with 11 bases in between. For the CDR3, the DNA is TGTGCCAGCAGCCACAACAGGGCCACAGATACGCAGTATTTT. Amino acids: CASSHNRATDTQYF.

This clonotype was recorded a few times. The genes are TRBV24-1 and TRBJ1-5; TRBD1 aligns across 9 bases. The V segment lost 3 bases and the J segment 11 bases; nucleotides outside the gene matches: 10. CDR1 and CDR2 from the germline V gene are KGHDR and SFDVKD. The CDR3 totals 15 residues. The CDR3 sequence: CATSDAGQGRLAQHF. DNA for the CDR3: TGTGCCACCAGTGATGCAGGACAGGGGCGACTCGCCCAGCATTTT.

The V and J genes are TRBV5-1 and TRBJ2-7, with 11 positions matching TRBD2. The ends lost 0 bases at V and 2 bases at J; junction bases unmatched: 1. The CDR3 extends over 15 amino acids. Germline V CDR1 and CDR2: SGHRS, YFSETQ. This CDR3 reads CASSLATSGAYEQYF. The CDR3 DNA follows: TGCGCCAGCAGCTTGGCGACTAGCGGGGCCTACGAGCAGTACTTC. Together with reference TRBV5-1 and TRBJ2-7, the CDR3 gives the full variable domain: KAGVTQTPRYLIKTRGQQVTLSCSPISGHRSVSWYQQTPGQGLQFLFEYFSETQRNKGNFPGRFSGRQFSNSRSEMNVSTLELGDSALYLCASSLATSGAYEQYFGPGTRLTVT.

This clonotype was seen only once. J is TRBJ2-1 and V is TRBV2, with D perhaps matching TRBD2 (6 bases). This CDR3 has 14 amino acids. The germline CDR1 and CDR2 sequences are SNHLY and FYNNEI. The V and J ends lost 4 bases and 4 bases respectively, with 11 bases between them. CDR3 sequence reads: CASSGLENYNEQFF. CDR3 DNA: TGTGCCAGCAGTGGACTAGAGAATTACAATGAGCAGTTCTTC.

The genes are TRBV6-5 and TRBJ1-2; 10 bases are shared with TRBD1. Per the germline V gene, CDR1 is MNHEY and CDR2 is SVGAGI. This CDR3 region has 16 residues. V shed 3 bases, J shed 6 bases, and the junction held 10 bases outside the gene matches. The DNA of the CDR3 is TGTGCCAGCAGTTATTACGGACAGGGGGGTAGCCATGGCTACACCTTC. This translates into CASSYYGQGGSHGYTF.

The chain has TRBV20-1 and TRBJ2-5; 7 nucleotides match TRBD2. The germline V gene encodes CDR1 DFQATT and CDR2 SNEGSKA (reference sequence). This CDR3 is 11 amino acids long. Germline trimming cut 4 bases from V and 9 bases from J; bases unmatched to any gene: 5. CDR3 in DNA: TGCAGTGCTACCGGAGGGAGGGCCCAGTACTTC. Translated: CSATGGRAQYF.

The gene calls are TRBV20-1 and TRBJ2-3; D is unresolved. The ends were cut back, 8 bases at V and 5 bases at J, with 17 bases in the middle. In germline, CDR1 is DFQATT, CDR2 SNEGSKA (reference sequence). The CDR3 is made up of 13 amino acids. CDR3 residues: CSLLERPGDTQYF. The DNA for the CDR3 is TGCAGTCTCTTAGAACGGCCTGGAGATACGCAGTATTTT.

This clonotype was detected ten times or more. The rearrangement uses TRBV2 and TRBJ2-7; D is unresolved. Germline V gene lookup returns CDR1 SNHLY and CDR2 FYNNEI. The CDR3 has 11 residues. The ends were cut back, 6 bases at V and 2 bases at J, with 5 bases in the middle. CDR3 in amino acids: CASSVTYEQYF. DNA for the CDR3: TGTGCCAGCAGCGTTACCTACGAGCAGTACTTC.

The chain employs TRBV18 and TRBJ1-6; 7 bases match TRBD1. This CDR3 region has 16 residues. V lost 4 bases, J lost 7 bases, and 10 bases stayed unmatched. Germline loops: CDR1 KGHSH, CDR2 LQKENI. The CDR3: CASSLRQGEGNSPLHF. The DNA for the CDR3 is TGTGCCAGCTCACTCCGACAGGGTGAGGGGAATTCACCCCTCCACTTT.

The V call is TRBV19, the J call TRBJ2-5, with D perhaps matching TRBD2 (6 bases). The CDR3 has 14 residues. Germline loops: CDR1 LNHDA, CDR2 SQIVND (reference sequence). With 5 bases removed from V and 4 bases from J, the gap between germline ends came to 14 bases. The CDR3 is CASSVTGVRETQYF. CDR3 nucleotides: TGTGCCAGTAGTGTTACGGGGGTCCGAGAGACCCAGTACTTC.

The chain uses TRBV5-1 and TRBJ1-1; D is ambiguous. The CDR3 totals 13 residues. The germline CDR1 and CDR2 sequences are SGHRS and YFSETQ. Deletions cut 2 bases from V and 3 bases from J, with 8 bases between. The CDR3 nucleotides read TGCGCCAGCAGCTTTGACGGAGACACTGAAGCTTTCTTT. This codes for CASSFDGDTEAFF. Looking up the rest from reference TRBV5-1 and TRBJ1-1 gives the full variable domain: KAGVTQTPRYLIKTRGQQVTLSCSPISGHRSVSWYQQTPGQGLQFLFEYFSETQRNKGNFPGRFSGRQFSNSRSEMNVSTLELGDSALYLCASSFDGDTEAFFGQGTRLTVV.

This clonotype appeared a few times. This rearrangement joins TRBV4-2 to TRBJ2-1; tentative D call: TRBD2 (5 bases). CDR1 and CDR2 (germline): LGHNA, YNFKEQ. V lost 1 base and J lost 0, with 13 bases in between. This CDR3 is 17 amino acids long. The CDR3 coding sequence is TGTGCCAGCAGCCAAGGAGAGCGGCCCAGCTCCTACAATGAGCAGTTCTTC. It specifies CASSQGERPSSYNEQFF.

The J gene is TRBJ2-3, the V gene TRBV5-1; D possibly matches TRBD1 or TRBD2 (6 bases each). Trimming left V 3 bases short and J 5 bases short, with 13 bases between. Germline V gene data show CDR1 as SGHRS and CDR2 as YFSETQ. The CDR3 totals 14 residues. The CDR3 DNA reads as TGCGCCAGCAGCTGGTGGGGGGCTGGAGATACGCAGTATTTT. It translates to CASSWWGAGDTQYF.

This clonotype appeared once. The V gene is TRBV5-4, the J gene TRBJ2-7; 8 nucleotides line up with TRBD1. Germline V CDR1 and CDR2: SGHNT, YYREEE (reference sequence). J lost 5 bases, V lost 4 bases, and 11 bases had no gene match. This CDR3 has 15 residues. CDR3 sequence: CASSTWTGTDHEQYF. Written as DNA, the CDR3 is TGTGCCAGCAGCACCTGGACAGGGACGGATCACGAGCAGTACTTC.

The chain couples TRBV6-5 to TRBJ2-7; D unresolved. CDR1 is MNHEY, CDR2 SVGAGI, per germline. Between the trimmed V and J ends, which lost 2 bases and 2 bases, there was a span of 13 bases. The CDR3 is 15 amino acids. The CDR3 protein is CASSYKDTPAYEQYF. DNA for the CDR3: TGTGCCAGCAGTTACAAAGACACTCCGGCCTACGAGCAGTACTTC.

The rearrangement joins TRBV27 to TRBJ1-4, with no clear D. V lost 5 bases to trimming and J lost 8 bases, with 21 bases between them. CDR3 length: 16 amino acids. CDR1 is MNHEY and CDR2 is SMNVEV in the germline V gene (reference sequence). CDR3 amino acids: CASSPIRTAEREKLFF. The CDR3, as DNA: TGTGCCAGCAGTCCCATACGGACGGCTGAGCGGGAAAAACTGTTTTTT.

This clonotype was counted many times. The chain has TRBV20-1 and TRBJ2-5, with 12 positions matching TRBD2. CDR1 and CDR2 (germline): DFQATT, SNEGSKA (reference sequence). The CDR3 spans 16 residues. Losses at the gene ends were 3 bases for V and 0 bases for J; bases not matched to a gene: 5. DNA for the CDR3: TGCAGTGCTAGTTCCCTAGCGGGGGGGTACCAAGAGACCCAGTACTTC. This codes for CSASSLAGGYQETQYF.

CDR3 coding DNA: TGTGCCAGCCGCCCTGGAGGGAGCACAGATACGCAGTATTTT. Translating it yields CASRPGGSTDTQYF. The chain combines TRBV7-9 with TRBJ2-3; possible D gene TRBD2, 6 bases. The germline V and J ends were trimmed by 8 bases and 0 bases, with 12 bases remaining between them. The CDR3 extends over 14 amino acids. Germline CDR1 reads SEHNR; CDR2 reads FQNEAQ (reference sequence). The variable domain in full, completed from reference TRBV7-9 and TRBJ2-3, reads DTGVSQNPRHKITKRGQNVTFRCDPISEHNRLYWYRQTLGQGPEFLTYFQNEAQLEKSRLLSDRFSAERPKGSFSTLEIQRTEQGDSAMYLCASRPGGSTDTQYFGPGTRLTVL.

This chain joins TRBV24-1 and TRBJ2-1; D is perhaps TRBD1 or TRBD2 (5 bases each). The V gene's germline CDR1 is KGHDR and CDR2 SFDVKD. Deletions cut 0 bases from V and 1 base from J, with 9 bases between. CDR3 size: 16 residues. The CDR3 sequence: CATSDLRGESYNEQFF. DNA for the CDR3: TGTGCCACCAGTGATTTGAGAGGGGAGTCCTACAATGAGCAGTTCTTC.

The chain combines TRBV5-1 with TRBJ2-7, with 10 positions matching TRBD1. The V and J ends lost 4 bases and 3 bases, in that order; junction bases with no gene match: 7. From germline, CDR1 is SGHRS and CDR2 YFSETQ. The CDR3 is made up of 15 amino acids. Here the CDR3 DNA reads TGCGCCAGCAGCGCGCGACAGGGGGCTAACTACGAGCAGTACTTC. It translates to CASSARQGANYEQYF.

The chain recombines TRBV6-5 with TRBJ2-2; 10 bases are shared with TRBD1. CDR1 and CDR2 (germline): MNHEY, SVGAGI. Germline trimming cut 2 bases from V and 3 bases from J; bases unmatched to any gene: 6. This CDR3 has 17 residues. This CDR3 is CASSYPGTGDYTGELFF. Written as DNA, the CDR3 is TGTGCCAGCAGTTACCCCGGGACAGGGGATTACACCGGGGAGCTGTTTTTT.

This clonotype was recorded a few times. The chain links TRBV5-1 to TRBJ2-1; 9 nucleotides line up with TRBD2. J was trimmed by 8 bases and V by 2 bases; bases with no gene match: 11. Germline V lookup: CDR1 SGHRS, CDR2 YFSETQ. The CDR3 contains 16 residues. CDR3 amino acids: CASSFQDSGSLYEQFF. CDR3 nucleotides: TGCGCCAGCAGCTTTCAGGATAGCGGGAGTCTCTATGAGCAGTTCTTC.

V usage is TRBV11-2 and J usage is TRBJ1-1; TRBD1 matches 7 bases. The CDR3 is 13 amino acids. Per germline, CDR1 SGHAT and CDR2 FQNNGV. V was clipped by 5 bases and J by 8 bases; unmatched bases: 8. The CDR3 bases are TGTGCCAGCAGCCGGGGGAGGGACAGAGAAGCTTTCTTT. It yields the protein CASSRGRDREAFF.